Listed below are T cell receptor beta chains from one sample, sequenced in a study of blood T cells in healthy people across ages. TCRdb reprocessed the 5' RACE reads with MiXCR, giving one entry per CDR3 protein. The sample has fewer than 900,000 distinct CDR3 sequences; about 52% are singletons. Sample: blood. The receptors originated from a woman between 55 and 75 years old in good health. Both conserved end residues are trimmed from each CDR3.

V gene: TRBV2; CDR3 protein: ASTTGTYGYT
V gene: TRBV7-3; CDR3 protein: ASSQTTRTSTDTQY
V gene: TRBV28; CDR3 protein: ASSSRGREFYEQY
V gene: TRBV18; CDR3 protein: ASSPLGGGYEQY
V gene: TRBV4-1; CDR3 protein: ASSRGLDDNSPLH
V gene: TRBV9; CDR3 protein: ASSGGGYNEQF
V gene: TRBV12-3/TRBV12-4; CDR3 protein: ASSLARTGIQKLF
V gene: TRBV12-3/TRBV12-4; CDR3 protein: ASSLLQGGEKLF
V gene: TRBV6-2/TRBV6-3; CDR3 protein: ASSFLGSEAF
V gene: TRBV20-1; CDR3 protein: SALTSGGSSYNEQF
V gene: TRBV5-1; CDR3 protein: ASSQGPKETQY
V gene: TRBV6-5; CDR3 protein: ASSYSTSGGWQY
V gene: TRBV7-2; CDR3 protein: ASSFGQQETQY
V gene: TRBV29-1; CDR3 protein: SVEVGSRAGVLT
V gene: TRBV12-3/TRBV12-4; CDR3 protein: ASSLSHSSQTETQY
V gene: TRBV6-2/TRBV6-3; CDR3 protein: ASRGRKGAKNIQY
V gene: TRBV3-1; CDR3 protein: ASSHWTQFNEQF
V gene: TRBV20-1; CDR3 protein: SAERGGDTQY
V gene: TRBV2; CDR3 protein: ASSGPGLAGAEQY
V gene: TRBV12-3/TRBV12-4; CDR3 protein: ASSLTTGGVETQY
V gene: TRBV2; CDR3 protein: ASSEGATGAGELF
V gene: TRBV29-1; CDR3 protein: SVQGAGDTQY
V gene: TRBV15; CDR3 protein: ATSRDRFQGRSATNEKLF
V gene: TRBV20-1; CDR3 protein: SAPRQGDTEAF
V gene: TRBV18; CDR3 protein: ASSVRDRVTNEKLF
V gene: TRBV10-3; CDR3 protein: AMGDSKPGAYT